This section outlines one T cell receptor beta chain sequence together with its context. The antigen remains unidentified. The data originate from a study of T cell repertoires in ileal Crohn's disease. Overall study context: M6 samples are neoterminal ileum biopsies from postoperative colonoscopy. Study-level findings and limits: Clonal expansions were more frequent in active smokers than non-smokers at surgery. Compared with CD4 T cells, sorted CD8 cells carried more expanded clones.

Time point specified: neoterminal ileum biopsy at postoperative endoscopy, about 6 months after surgery. Per sample, roughly 0.45 micrograms of biopsy DNA were TCRB immunosequenced. Produced via immunoSEQ multiplex PCR; TCRdb's table is partial and in-frame only. The sample yields a few thousand clones, about nine tenths seen once. V gave up 5 bases and J gave up 4 bases, with 10 bases separating them. Germline CDR1 SEHNR, CDR2 FQNEAQ (reference sequence). The CDR3 has 13 amino acids. V gene TRBV7-9 combines with J gene TRBJ2-3; D is undetermined. The TCR comes from an adult with Crohn's disease. Sequencing was performed on ileal tissue. Here the CDR3 reads CASSTQVADTQYF. DNA for the CDR3: TGTGCCAGCAGCACACAAGTGGCAGATACGCAGTATTTT.